This T cell receptor (beta chain) was recovered during a study of blood T cell repertoires in COVID-19. Study-level background: The study drew acute and convalescent COVID-19 samples from the United States, Italy and Spain. Sources were T cells, B-cell-depleted T cells, or PBMCs; the material itself was cDNA or gDNA.

Methods used by the authors: Using reference gene primer amplification, nucleated cell counts were estimated. Clones were read by immunoSEQ multiplex PCR, and TCRdb kept only the in-frame ones, dropping some. That table gives V, J and clone size, and the DNA gave D and trimming. In the table there are 240,000 or so clones, 60% to 75% of which are singletons. Between the trimmed V and J ends, which lost 6 bases and 8 bases, there was a span of 16 bases. The CDR3 has 13 amino acids. The germline gives CDR1 SEHNR, CDR2 FQNEAQ (reference sequence). The sample taken for sequencing was peripheral blood. This clonotype was sampled from a woman older than 75 with acute or convalescent COVID-19. The chain links TRBV7-9 to TRBJ1-2; possibly TRBD1 for D (6 bases). For the CDR3, the DNA is TGTGCCAGCAGTCCTACAGGGATTGGAGGCTACACCTTC. Translating gives CASSPTGIGGYTF.